This paragraph reports one T cell receptor beta chain. The antigen is unknown. CDR3 length equals 14 residues. CDR1 is SQVTM and CDR2 is ANQGSEA in the germline V gene. V lost 7 bases to trimming and J lost 4 bases; unmatched junction nucleotides: 8. These data come from a study of T cell clones after liver transplantation. Overall study findings and caveats: In two subjects, few donor cells limited the measurable donor-reactive repertoire. Circulating graft-donor-reactive CD4 TCRbeta sequences fell significantly post-transplant in 5 of 8 subjects. A larger donor-reactive than third-party decline suggested partial antigen-specific deletion. Graft donor-reactive T cells may have migrated into the graft rather than being deleted.

Clones were read by immunoSEQ multiplex PCR, and TCRdb kept only the in-frame ones, dropping some. Of some 80,000 clones in the sample, about 85% were seen once. This chain uses TRBV29-1 with TRBJ2-3; 10 nucleotides agree with TRBD1. The sequence was obtained from a human patient who received a liver transplant. Some T cells may be transferred from the graft donor. This specimen was CD4+ T cells from blood, taken less than 50 months after liver transplant. CDR3 nucleotide sequence: TGCAGCGCCGTCCGGGACAGGGGTGCAGATACGCAGTATTTT. Its protein is CSAVRDRGADTQYF.